The 10 T cell receptor beta chains given below trace back to one sample, sequenced in a study of cytomegalovirus exposure and HLA in healthy donors. The primer mix had 60 Vbeta and 13 Jbeta primers. The repertoire was sequenced with immunoSEQ multiplex PCR; TCRdb's copy has only in-frame clones and lacks some. The sample's table shows around 26,000 clones. Sequencing was done on a sample of PBMCs. All receptors come from a male donor in good health and CMV-seropositive.

This CDR3 is CATSTRDRGAETQYF. Written as DNA, the CDR3 is TGTGCCACCAGCACCCGGGACAGGGGAGCGGAGACCCAGTACTTC. The chain combines TRBV15 with TRBJ2-5, with 10 bases that match TRBD1. Trimming cost V 4 bases and J 5 bases; bases outside gene matches: 7. Germline V gene data show CDR1 as LNHNV and CDR2 as YYDKDF (reference sequence). The CDR3 runs to 15 residues. Looking up the rest from reference TRBV15 and TRBJ2-5 gives the full variable domain: DAMVIQNPRYQVTQFGKPVTLSCSQTLNHNVMYWYQQKSSQAPKLLFHYYDKDFNNEADTPDNFQSRRPNTSFCFLDIRSPGLGDTAMYLCATSTRDRGAETQYFGPGTRLLVL.

The chain links TRBV28 to TRBJ2-2; possible D gene TRBD2, 6 bases. V was cut by 3 bases and J by 2 bases, with 16 bases left in between. The CDR3 runs 17 residues. Per the germline V gene, CDR1 is MDHEN and CDR2 is SYDVKM. CDR3 amino acids: CASSFPWAGPNTGELFF. CDR3 coding DNA: TGTGCCAGCAGTTTTCCGTGGGCGGGGCCAAACACCGGGGAGCTGTTTTTT.

Details on this clone: Mismatch with germline at one junction end may stem from a read error. The chain has TRBV27 and TRBJ1-5; D gene ambiguous. The CDR3 runs 16 residues. Germline V gives CDR1 MNHEY, CDR2 SMNVEV (reference sequence). The CDR3 spells CASRSSVGSYHQHQHF. In DNA form, the CDR3 reads TGTGCCAGCAGATCCTCGGTGGGCAGCTATCATCAGCACCAGCATTTT.

V and J are TRBV4-1 and TRBJ2-2; TRBD2 matches 9 bases. Germline V gene sequence: CDR1 MGHRA, CDR2 YSYEKL. The V segment lost 3 bases and the J segment 7 bases; nucleotides outside the gene matches: 12. The CDR3 covers 17 residues. CDR3 in amino acids: CASSHVLAGLGNGELFF. The DNA of the CDR3 is TGCGCCAGCAGCCACGTCCTAGCGGGATTAGGGAACGGGGAGCTGTTTTTT.

V and J are TRBV19 and TRBJ2-6; D unresolved. Germline V gene sequence: CDR1 LNHDA, CDR2 SQIVND (reference sequence). The CDR3 length is 16 residues. Deletions cut 5 bases from V and 2 bases from J, with 13 bases between. The CDR3 DNA reads TGTGCCAGTAGTCGCCTCCGGCAGGCTGGGGCCAACGTCCTGACTTTC. Residues: CASSRLRQAGANVLTF. The variable domain in full, with the rest retrieved from reference TRBV19 and TRBJ2-6, is DGGITQSPKYLFRKEGQNVTLSCEQNLNHDAMYWYRQDPGQGLRLIYYSQIVNDFQKGDIAEGYSVSREKKESFPLTVTSAQKNPTAFYLCASSRLRQAGANVLTFGAGSRLTVL.

The chain recombines TRBV20-1 with TRBJ2-7; no definite D call. Germline-derived CDR1 and CDR2 are DFQATT and SNEGSKA (reference sequence). V dropped 0 bases and J dropped 5 bases, with 5 bases sitting between them. CDR3 size: 11 residues. In DNA, the CDR3 is TGCAGTGCTAGAGATTCCAACGAGCAGTACTTC. This sequence encodes CSARDSNEQYF.

The chain recombines TRBV28 with TRBJ1-2; D ambiguous. There are 16 residues in the CDR3. The V and J ends lost 2 bases and 4 bases respectively, with 17 bases between them. The V gene's germline CDR1 is MDHEN and CDR2 SYDVKM. The CDR3 loop is CASSLDPQSNSYGYTF. The CDR3 DNA is TGTGCCAGCAGTTTAGACCCACAGTCCAACAGCTATGGCTACACCTTC.

The rearrangement joins TRBV9 to TRBJ2-1, with 7 bases identical to TRBD1. This CDR3 is built from 12 residues. Germline CDR1 and CDR2: SGDLS and YYNGEE. V dropped 0 bases and J dropped 11; count of bases not matched to a gene: 2. The CDR3 DNA sequence: TGTGCCAGCAGCGTAGAAGGGGGCAAGCAGTTCTTC. Residues: CASSVEGGKQFF.

The chain combines TRBV19 with TRBJ1-1; TRBD1 might be the D (6 bases). CDR3 size: 12 residues. The germline V gene encodes CDR1 LNHDA and CDR2 SQIVND (reference sequence). Trimming left V 3 bases short and J 5 bases short, with 7 bases between. The CDR3 nucleotides are TGTGCCAGTAGTATGCAGGGGACTGAAGCTTTCTTT. It specifies CASSMQGTEAFF.

V is TRBV6-4 and J is TRBJ2-3, with a weak D call TRBD2 (6 bases). In germline, CDR1 is MRHNA, CDR2 SNTAGT. The CDR3 is made up of 15 amino acids. V dropped 3 bases and J dropped 2 bases, with 12 bases sitting between them. The chain's CDR3 is CASSEEGGNTDTQYF. The CDR3 DNA is TGTGCCAGCAGTGAGGAGGGAGGAAACACAGATACGCAGTATTTT.